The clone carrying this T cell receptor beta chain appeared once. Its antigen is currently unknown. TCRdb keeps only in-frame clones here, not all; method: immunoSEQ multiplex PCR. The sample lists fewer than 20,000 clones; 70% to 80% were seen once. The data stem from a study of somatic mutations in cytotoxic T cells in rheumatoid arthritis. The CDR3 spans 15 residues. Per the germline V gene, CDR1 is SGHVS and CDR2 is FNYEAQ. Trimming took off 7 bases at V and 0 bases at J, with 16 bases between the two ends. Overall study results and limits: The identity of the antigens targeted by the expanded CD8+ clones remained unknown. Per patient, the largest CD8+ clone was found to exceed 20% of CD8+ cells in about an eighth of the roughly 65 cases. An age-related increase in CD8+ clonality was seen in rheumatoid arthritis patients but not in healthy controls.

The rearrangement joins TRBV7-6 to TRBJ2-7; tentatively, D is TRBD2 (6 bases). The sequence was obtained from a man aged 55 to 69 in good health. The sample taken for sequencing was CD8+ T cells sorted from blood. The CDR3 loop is CASTPDWDFSYEQYF. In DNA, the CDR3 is TGTGCCAGCACCCCAGACTGGGACTTCTCCTACGAGCAGTACTTC. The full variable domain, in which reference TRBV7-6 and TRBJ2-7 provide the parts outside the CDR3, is GAGVSQSPRYKVTKRGQDVALRCDPISGHVSLYWYRQALGQGPEFLTYFNYEAQQDKSGLPNDRFSAERPEGSISTLTIQRTEQRDSAMYRCASTPDWDFSYEQYFGPGTRLTVT.